Listed here are 8 T cell receptor beta chains from one sample, sequenced in a study of human T cells and chemical hapten exposure. TCRdb passed the RACE reads through MiXCR, listing each CDR3 protein once. This table holds roughly 120,000 distinct CDR3 sequences, about an eighth found once. This sample's time point: patch test 1, 2 weeks after DPC sensitization. Indicated treatment: therapeutic diphenylcyclopropenone sensitization with weekly scalp DPC. The sample consisted of whole blood, taken in connection with sensitization to the hapten diphenylcyclopropenone (DPC). Receptors originate from a man in his late teens or twenties with alopecia areata. Some clones in this sample may be carry-over from other donors' samples.

The chain links TRBV7-3 to TRBJ2-5; D tentatively reads TRBD1 or TRBD2 (5 bases each). CDR1 and CDR2 from the germline V gene are SGHTA and FQGTGA. The CDR3 runs 14 residues. V lost 5 bases and J 2 bases, leaving 12 bases between the germline ends. In nucleotides, the CDR3 is TGTGCCAGCAGCCCAACCGGGGCTCAAGAGACCCAGTACTTC. It yields the protein CASSPTGAQETQYF.

This clonotype was seen only a few times. V and J are TRBV7-2 and TRBJ1-1, with D uncertain. CDR1 and CDR2 from the germline V gene are SGHTA and FQGNSA. The CDR3 sequence is 15 residues long. V gave up 2 bases and J gave up 1 base, with 11 bases separating them. CDR3 nucleotides: TGTGCCAGCAGCTTACCGAAGATCAAGAACACTGAAGCTTTCTTT. It codes for CASSLPKIKNTEAFF.

This clonotype showed up just a few times. The genes are TRBV27 and TRBJ2-2, with TRBD2 matching 9 bases. CDR1 MNHEY and CDR2 SMNVEV come from the germline V gene (reference sequence). The junction had 7 bases not matched to a gene; V was cut back by 0 bases and J by 5 bases. The length of the CDR3 is 17 residues. The CDR3 loop reads CASSLSLGLAGTGELFF. The CDR3 DNA reads as TGTGCCAGCAGTTTATCGTTGGGGCTAGCGGGGACCGGGGAGCTGTTTTTT.

V and J are TRBV16 and TRBJ1-2; 10 positions agree with TRBD1. The ends lost 4 bases at V and 7 bases at J; junction bases unmatched: 3. The CDR3 consists of 13 residues. Germline CDR1 reads KGHSY; CDR2 reads FQNENV. For the CDR3, the DNA is TGTGCCAGCAGCCGGGACAGGGGACGTGGCTACACCTTC. Protein product: CASSRDRGRGYTF.

The chain carries TRBV6-5 and TRBJ2-4; 10 bases map to TRBD2. CDR3 size: 14 residues. The junction had 4 bases not matched to a gene; V was cut back by 0 bases and J by 11 bases. Germline loops: CDR1 MNHEY, CDR2 SVGAGI. CDR3 region: CASSYSMGTSVQYF. In nucleotides, the CDR3 is TGTGCCAGCAGTTACTCGATGGGGACTAGCGTTCAGTACTTC.

This clonotype was seen a few times. The CDR3 sequence: CASSPVGGLEETQYF. The CDR3 nucleotides read TGTGCCAGCAGCCCAGTGGGAGGACTAGAAGAGACCCAGTACTTC. The J gene is TRBJ2-5, the V gene TRBV7-9; the match to TRBD2 covers 7 bases. V was pared by 5 bases and J by 3 bases, with 9 bases of the junction left unmatched. From germline, CDR1 is SEHNR and CDR2 FQNEAQ (reference sequence). This CDR3 has 15 amino acids.

This clonotype was seen a handful of times. This rearrangement joins TRBV28 to TRBJ2-3; D may be TRBD2 (6 bases). Per germline, CDR1 MDHEN and CDR2 SYDVKM. V lost 5 bases and J 6 bases, leaving 18 bases between the germline ends. The CDR3 has 15 amino acids. CDR3 region: CASSPPGSRGDTQYF. The CDR3 nucleotides read TGTGCCAGCAGTCCTCCAGGGTCTCGGGGGGATACGCAGTATTTT.

This clonotype was observed a handful of times. The genes are TRBV4-3 and TRBJ2-3, with D maybe TRBD2 (6 bases). CDR1 LGHNA and CDR2 YSLEER come from the germline V gene. Trimming cost V 0 bases and J 4 bases, with 14 bases left between them. The CDR3 consists of 16 residues. CDR3 sequence reads: CASSQDHAGKADTQYF. The CDR3 coding sequence is TGCGCCAGCAGCCAAGACCACGCGGGGAAGGCAGATACGCAGTATTTT.